The rows below give T cell receptor beta chains drawn from one sample of a study of cytomegalovirus exposure and HLA in healthy donors. Sequencing used immunoSEQ multiplex PCR; TCRdb keeps in-frame clones, though not all of them. This sample's table reports 110,000 to 150,000 clones. Material: PBMCs. The receptors stem from a male donor in good health and CMV-seronegative. Both conserved end residues are part of each CDR3. The D gene is left open where the match is weak.

v_call,d_call,cdr3_length,j_call,cdr3_nt,cdr3_aa
TRBV27,TRBD1,14,TRBJ1-5,TGTGCCAGCAGGGGAACAGGGGTCAATCAGCCCCAGCATTTT,CASRGTGVNQPQHF
TRBV30,-,12,TRBJ2-5,TGTGCCTGGAGTGGGTCAGGGGAGACCCAGTACTTC,CAWSGSGETQYF
TRBV6-1,-,13,TRBJ1-5,TGTGCCATCACAGGCTATAGCAATCAGCCCCAGCATTTT,CAITGYSNQPQHF
TRBV4-3,TRBD1,17,TRBJ2-1,TGCGCCAGCAGCCAAGGCATGGGGACAGGGGGTTTGAGTGAGCAGTTCTTC,CASSQGMGTGGLSEQFF
TRBV7-6,-,15,TRBJ1-5,TGTGCCAGCAGCTTAACCCCTAATAGCAATCAGCCCCAGCATTTT,CASSLTPNSNQPQHF
TRBV20-1,-,11,TRBJ2-4,TGCAGTGCTAAGGGGAAGGACATTCAGTACTTC,CSAKGKDIQYF
TRBV5-1,TRBD2,15,TRBJ2-1,TGCGCCAGCAGCTTGGAGGGCGGGAGCCTCGATGAGCAGTTCTTC,CASSLEGGSLDEQFF
TRBV6-5,-,15,TRBJ2-7,TGTGCCAGCAGCACAAGACTAGACCCTATCTACGAGCAGTACTTC,CASSTRLDPIYEQYF
TRBV30,-,13,TRBJ1-2,TGTGCCTGGAGCTCGGGACTGAGTTATGGCTACACCTTC,CAWSSGLSYGYTF
TRBV4-2,TRBD1,17,TRBJ2-6,TGTGCCAGCAGCACCGGGACAGCGAGCTCTGGGGCCAACGTCCTGACTTTC,CASSTGTASSGANVLTF
TRBV6-1,-,14,TRBJ1-5,TGTGCCAGCAGTGAGTACCGGGGTAATCAGCCCCAGCATTTT,CASSEYRGNQPQHF
TRBV6-5,TRBD2,15,TRBJ2-7,TGTGCCAGCAGTTATTCAGAACTAGCGGCCTACGAGCAGTACTTC,CASSYSELAAYEQYF
TRBV15,TRBD2,14,TRBJ2-1,TGTGCCACCGAACTAGCGGGAGCCTTCAATGAGCAGTTCTTC,CATELAGAFNEQFF